The rows below give T cell receptor beta chains drawn from one sample of a study of tumor-infiltrating lymphocytes in primary liver carcinoma. TCRdb reprocessed the multiplex PCR reads with MiXCR, giving one entry per CDR3 protein. The table has 55,000 to 65,000 distinct CDR3 sequences, less than 75% seen once. The sample comprised liver tumor tissue from sampling region 2. Every receptor here comes from a middle-aged man with primary liver carcinoma and hepatitis B virus infection. Each CDR3 is given with its conserved first and last residue. D genes are given only for firm matches. A row's size may be missing; if present it is once, few, many or a size class.

d_call: NA
clone_size: NA
j_call: TRBJ2-7
v_call: TRBV5-4
cdr3_aa: CATQYGTLSYEQYF
cdr3_nt: TGTGCCACCCAGTACGGGACCCTCTCCTACGAGCAGTACTTC

d_call: NA
clone_size: once
j_call: TRBJ1-1
v_call: TRBV11-2
cdr3_aa: CHSSPSRGLVNTEAFF
cdr3_nt: TGTCACAGCAGCCCATCCAGGGGATTGGTGAACACTGAAGCTTTCTTT

d_call: NA
clone_size: many
j_call: TRBJ2-7
v_call: TRBV11-2
cdr3_aa: CVSSLAAREFYEQYF
cdr3_nt: TGTGTCAGCAGCTTAGCGGCCAGGGAGTTTTACGAGCAGTACTTC

d_call: NA
clone_size: NA
j_call: TRBJ1-1
v_call: TRBV5-4
cdr3_aa: CASRKGLNTEAFF
cdr3_nt: TGTGCCAGCAGAAAAGGGTTGAACACTGAAGCTTTCTTT

d_call: NA
clone_size: NA
j_call: TRBJ2-1
v_call: TRBV29-1
cdr3_aa: CSSRPGGSEQLF
cdr3_nt: TGCAGCTCCCGCCCAGGGGGGAGTGAGCAGCTCTTC

d_call: TRBD1
clone_size: NA
j_call: TRBJ2-7
v_call: TRBV5-1
cdr3_aa: CASSRGQGVAYEQYF
cdr3_nt: TGCGCCAGCAGTCGGGGACAGGGAGTTGCCTACGAGCAGTACTTC

d_call: TRBD1
clone_size: once
j_call: TRBJ1-1
v_call: TRBV6-2/TRBV6-3
cdr3_aa: CARRRADRGENTEAFF
cdr3_nt: TGTGCCAGGAGACGAGCCGACAGGGGGGAGAACACCGAAGCTTTCTTT

d_call: NA
clone_size: NA
j_call: TRBJ2-2
v_call: TRBV11-2
cdr3_aa: CASSLSLGGVNTRELFF
cdr3_nt: TGTGCTAGCAGCTTATCATTAGGAGGGGTGAACACCCGGGAGCTGTTTTTT

d_call: TRBD1
clone_size: NA
j_call: TRBJ1-6
v_call: TRBV18
cdr3_aa: CASSPGQGNSPLHF
cdr3_nt: TGTGCCAGCTCACCGGGACAGGGGAATTCACCCCTCCACTTT

d_call: NA
clone_size: NA
j_call: TRBJ2-1
v_call: TRBV11-2
cdr3_aa: CARSRELGNEQSF
cdr3_nt: TGTGCCAGAAGCCGTGAACTAGGGAACGAGCAGTCCTTC

d_call: NA
clone_size: once
j_call: TRBJ2-7
v_call: TRBV10-3
cdr3_aa: CAVRLDYEQYF
cdr3_nt: TGTGCCGTCAGACTAGACTACGAGCAGTATTTC

d_call: NA
clone_size: few
j_call: TRBJ2-1
v_call: TRBV2
cdr3_aa: CASSRDISYNEQFF
cdr3_nt: TGTGCCAGCAGTAGGGACATCTCCTACAATGAGCAGTTCTTC

d_call: TRBD2
clone_size: NA
j_call: TRBJ2-1
v_call: TRBV6-2/TRBV6-3
cdr3_aa: CASSYLPGTSGSWDEHFF
cdr3_nt: TGTGCCAGCAGTTACCTTCCCGGGACTAGCGGGAGTTGGGATGAGCACTTCTTC

d_call: NA
clone_size: NA
j_call: TRBJ1-1
v_call: TRBV29-1
cdr3_aa: CSVDGGWGMGSEAFF
cdr3_nt: TGCAGCGTTGACGGGGGGTGGGGGATGGGTAGTGAAGCTTTCTTT

d_call: TRBD1
clone_size: few
j_call: TRBJ2-7
v_call: TRBV6-5
cdr3_aa: CASRPGQAVSFYEQYF
cdr3_nt: TGTGCCAGTAGGCCCGGACAGGCAGTATCCTTCTACGAGCAGTACTTC

d_call: TRBD2
clone_size: NA
j_call: TRBJ2-5
v_call: TRBV11-2
cdr3_aa: CASSQATGGRKEIQYF
cdr3_nt: TGTGCCAGCAGCCAAGCTACTGGCGGGAGGAAAGAGATCCAGTACTTC

d_call: TRBD2
clone_size: few
j_call: TRBJ2-1
v_call: TRBV6-1
cdr3_aa: CASRAIRTSGYIEQFF
cdr3_nt: TGTGCCAGCAGAGCCATTCGGACTAGCGGTTACATTGAGCAGTTCTTC

d_call: TRBD2
clone_size: NA
j_call: TRBJ2-1
v_call: TRBV10-3
cdr3_aa: CAISDPGGSSYNEQFF
cdr3_nt: TGTGCCATCAGTGACCCGGGAGGGTCATCGTACAATGAACAGTTCTTC

d_call: TRBD1
clone_size: NA
j_call: TRBJ2-5
v_call: TRBV11-1
cdr3_aa: CDRSGQVEVETQYF
cdr3_nt: TGTGACCGCAGTGGACAGGTTGAGGTGGAGACCCAGTACTTC

d_call: NA
clone_size: NA
j_call: TRBJ1-5
v_call: TRBV5-4
cdr3_aa: CASNHVGGRGNQPQHF
cdr3_nt: TGTGCCAGCAATCACGTGGGGGGGAGAGGCAATCAGCCCCAGCATTTT

d_call: NA
clone_size: NA
j_call: TRBJ2-7
v_call: TRBV30
cdr3_aa: CAWSARDHEQYF
cdr3_nt: TGTGCCTGGAGCGCCAGGGATCACGAGCAGTACTTC

d_call: NA
clone_size: NA
j_call: TRBJ2-1
v_call: TRBV11-2
cdr3_aa: CANSRVVSSYNEQFF
cdr3_nt: TGTGCCAACAGCAGGGTGGTCAGCTCCTACAATGAGCAGTTCTTT

d_call: NA
clone_size: NA
j_call: TRBJ2-7
v_call: TRBV29-1
cdr3_aa: CSVQSRGGGEQYF
cdr3_nt: TGTAGCGTTCAATCGAGGGGAGGGGGCGAGCAGTACTTC

d_call: TRBD2
clone_size: NA
j_call: TRBJ2-4
v_call: TRBV11-1
cdr3_aa: CASSFPTSGTKNIQYF
cdr3_nt: TGTGCCAGCAGCTTTCCGACTAGCGGGACCAAAAACATTCAGTACTTC

d_call: TRBD2
clone_size: NA
j_call: TRBJ2-1
v_call: TRBV9
cdr3_aa: CASSPPRGGRNEQFF
cdr3_nt: TGTGCCAGCAGCCCCCCCCGCGGGGGTAGGAATGAGCAGTTCTTC

d_call: TRBD2
clone_size: many
j_call: TRBJ2-4
v_call: TRBV6-2/TRBV6-3
cdr3_aa: CASSLASGKNIQYF
cdr3_nt: TGTGCCAGCAGTTTGGCTAGCGGCAAAAACATTCAGTACTTC

d_call: NA
clone_size: NA
j_call: TRBJ2-1
v_call: TRBV6-4
cdr3_aa: CASSECGSEDEHFF
cdr3_nt: TGTGCCAGCAGTGAATGTGGGAGTGAAGATGAGCACTTCTTC

d_call: TRBD2
clone_size: NA
j_call: TRBJ2-3
v_call: TRBV11-2
cdr3_aa: CASSLESSGRSQYF
cdr3_nt: TGTGCCAGCAGCTTAGAGTCTAGCGGGAGGTCGCAGTATTTT

d_call: NA
clone_size: NA
j_call: TRBJ2-5
v_call: TRBV5-1
cdr3_aa: CASSFPGRDQETQYF
cdr3_nt: TGCGCCAGCAGTTTCCCCGGGCGGGACCAAGAGACCCAGTACTTC

d_call: TRBD1
clone_size: many
j_call: TRBJ1-2
v_call: TRBV6-5
cdr3_aa: CASRYDRGRGYTF
cdr3_nt: TGTGCCAGCAGATATGACAGGGGAAGAGGCTACACCTTC

d_call: TRBD1
clone_size: once
j_call: TRBJ2-1
v_call: TRBV4-2
cdr3_aa: CASSQDQGPGQYNEQFF
cdr3_nt: TGTGCCAGCAGCCAAGATCAGGGCCCGGGACAGTACAATGAGCAGTTCTTC

d_call: NA
clone_size: NA
j_call: TRBJ2-3
v_call: TRBV28
cdr3_aa: CPSSLPTELADTQYF
cdr3_nt: TGTCCCAGCAGTTTGCCGACGGAGTTAGCAGATACGCAGTATTTT

d_call: TRBD2
clone_size: many
j_call: TRBJ2-1
v_call: TRBV6-5
cdr3_aa: CASSPGTSRGEQFF
cdr3_nt: TGTGCCAGCAGTCCCGGGACTAGCAGGGGTGAGCAGTTCTTC

d_call: TRBD2
clone_size: few
j_call: TRBJ2-1
v_call: TRBV25-1
cdr3_aa: CASTAGGSYNEQFF
cdr3_nt: TGTGCCAGTACAGCGGGAGGCTCCTACAATGAGCAGTTCTTC

d_call: TRBD1
clone_size: many
j_call: TRBJ2-7
v_call: TRBV30
cdr3_aa: CAWKRTGQMREQYF
cdr3_nt: TGTGCCTGGAAAAGGACAGGGCAGATGCGGGAGCAGTACTTC

d_call: NA
clone_size: once
j_call: TRBJ2-3
v_call: TRBV11-2
cdr3_aa: CASSLPVGVTQYF
cdr3_nt: TGTGCCAGCAGCTTGCCGGTCGGGGTAACGCAGTATTTT

d_call: TRBD2
clone_size: many
j_call: TRBJ2-1
v_call: TRBV12-3/TRBV12-4
cdr3_aa: CASSWGPAGDNEQFF
cdr3_nt: TGTGCCAGCAGCTGGGGGCCAGCGGGAGATAATGAGCAGTTCTTC

d_call: NA
clone_size: NA
j_call: TRBJ1-5
v_call: TRBV4-1
cdr3_aa: CASNQRMTLYSNQPQHF
cdr3_nt: TGCGCCAGCAACCAACGAATGACACTTTATAGCAATCAGCCCCAGCATTTT

d_call: NA
clone_size: many
j_call: TRBJ2-1
v_call: TRBV11-2
cdr3_aa: CASSLGTSSYNEQFF
cdr3_nt: TGTGCCAGCAGCCTCGGGACTTCTTCCTACAATGAGCAGTTCTTC

d_call: TRBD1
clone_size: NA
j_call: TRBJ2-3
v_call: TRBV29-1
cdr3_aa: CSFRTGAFTDTQYF
cdr3_nt: TGCAGCTTTAGGACAGGGGCTTTCACAGATACGCAGTATTTT

d_call: TRBD2
clone_size: once
j_call: TRBJ2-5
v_call: TRBV18
cdr3_aa: CVSSLRTSGSEKIQYF
cdr3_nt: TGTGTCAGCTCATTAAGGACTAGCGGGAGTGAGAAGATCCAGTACTTC

d_call: NA
clone_size: once
j_call: TRBJ2-5
v_call: TRBV30
cdr3_aa: CAWSESIETQYF
cdr3_nt: TGCGCCTGGAGTGAGAGCATAGAGACCCAGTACTTC

d_call: NA
clone_size: NA
j_call: TRBJ1-4
v_call: TRBV7-9
cdr3_aa: CAGSLTNEKLFF
cdr3_nt: TGTGCCGGCAGCCTTACTAATGAAAAACTGTTTTTT

d_call: NA
clone_size: NA
j_call: TRBJ1-2
v_call: TRBV6-1
cdr3_aa: CASSSTETTNYGYTF
cdr3_nt: TGTGCCAGCAGTTCGACAGAGACAACTAACTATGGCTACACCTTC

d_call: NA
clone_size: NA
j_call: TRBJ2-3
v_call: TRBV4-1
cdr3_aa: CASSQTIALARVTDTLYF
cdr3_nt: TGCGCCAGCAGTCAGACCATTGCCCTAGCGAGAGTCACCGATACGCTGTATTTT

d_call: NA
clone_size: many
j_call: TRBJ1-4
v_call: TRBV12-3/TRBV12-4
cdr3_aa: CASSGRTLSGNEKLFF
cdr3_nt: TGTGCCAGCAGCGGACGGACGCTTTCGGGTAACGAAAAACTGTTTTTT

d_call: NA
clone_size: once
j_call: TRBJ2-7
v_call: TRBV5-1
cdr3_aa: CANSIGHPNEQYF
cdr3_nt: TGCGCCAACAGCATCGGACACCCCAACGAGCAGTACTTC

d_call: TRBD2
clone_size: NA
j_call: TRBJ2-2
v_call: TRBV6-5
cdr3_aa: CATKREGNTRELFF
cdr3_nt: TGTGCCACAAAGCGGGAGGGGAACACCAGGGAGCTGTTTTTT

d_call: NA
clone_size: few
j_call: TRBJ2-5
v_call: TRBV12-3/TRBV12-4
cdr3_aa: CVSSTYPGNEETQYF
cdr3_nt: TGTGTCAGCAGCACCTACCCCGGGAACGAAGAGACCCAGTACTTC

d_call: NA
clone_size: NA
j_call: TRBJ2-1
v_call: TRBV6-1
cdr3_aa: CSSSALSGNYNEQFF
cdr3_nt: TGTTCCAGCAGTGCATTGTCGGGGAACTACAATGAGCAGTTCTTC